This passage covers 12 T cell receptor beta chains from one sample sequenced in a study of CD8+CD57+ T cells in acquired aplastic anemia. Genomic DNA constituted the template upon which TCR beta VDJ and CDR3 profiling was performed. MiXCR, applied by TCRdb to the reads, yields one record per CDR3 protein. The top ten hold 50% to 70% of the sample, which has about 98,000 distinct CDR3 sequences, about 67% seen once. The sequenced patients had an expansion of CD8+CD57+ cells seen by flow cytometry. The sample taken for sequencing was sorted CD4+, CD8+, or CD8+CD57+ T cells (not recorded which) from PBMCs. The receptors here all came from a human donor with aplastic anemia.

V is TRBV20-1 and J is TRBJ1-4; D perhaps matches TRBD1 (6 bases). V was shortened by 3 bases and J by 0 bases, with 8 bases between the two germline ends. Germline CDR1 DFQATT, CDR2 SNEGSKA (reference sequence). This CDR3 contains 14 residues. CDR3 residues: CSASRGATNEKLFF. The CDR3 nucleotides read TGCAGTGCTAGTAGGGGGGCAACTAATGAAAAACTGTTTTTT.

The J gene is TRBJ2-3, the V gene TRBV9, with a possible D match to TRBD2 (6 bases). Germline lookup yields CDR1 SGDLS and CDR2 YYNGEE. The V end lost 3 bases, the J end lost 2 bases, and 16 bases lay between the germline ends. The CDR3 spans 16 residues. Here the CDR3 reads CASSEAGTQITDTQYF. Written as DNA, the CDR3 is TGTGCCAGCAGCGAGGCGGGGACTCAAATCACAGATACGCAGTATTTT.

The genes are TRBV15 and TRBJ2-5; 11 nucleotides line up with TRBD1. The germline gives CDR1 LNHNV, CDR2 YYDKDF (reference sequence). CDR3 size: 17 residues. J was trimmed by 5 bases and V by 2 bases; bases with no gene match: 10. CDR3 region: CATSRLGQGAEKETQYF. The CDR3 nucleotides are TGTGCCACCAGCAGACTTGGACAGGGGGCGGAAAAGGAGACCCAGTACTTC.

This clonotype has a single count. The chain combines TRBV4-1 with TRBJ2-7; possibly TRBD1 for D (5 bases). The germline V gene has CDR1 MGHRA and CDR2 YSYEKL. The CDR3 totals 13 residues. V shed 1 base and J shed 12 bases, with 16 bases lying between them. In nucleotides, the CDR3 is TGCGCCAGCAGCCAAGGGGGCCAGGGAAGTCCGTACTTC. This translates into CASSQGGQGSPYF.

The chain uses TRBV7-9 and TRBJ2-7; D is perhaps TRBD1 (5 bases). V lost 0 bases and J 3 bases, leaving 12 bases between the germline ends. This CDR3 has 15 residues. Germline CDR1 reads SEHNR; CDR2 reads FQNEAQ (reference sequence). The CDR3 bases are TGTGCCAGCAGCTTAGCCGGACACGGCCTCTACGAGCAGTACTTC. Translating it yields CASSLAGHGLYEQYF.

V usage is TRBV7-6 and J usage is TRBJ2-7; D is perhaps TRBD2 (6 bases). From germline, CDR1 is SGHVS and CDR2 FNYEAQ. V lost 5 bases to trimming and J lost 2 bases, with 16 bases between them. The CDR3 spans 15 residues. The CDR3 bases are TGTGCCAGCAGCCCCATCGGATGGGGGGCCTACGAGCAGTACTTC. It translates to CASSPIGWGAYEQYF.

The rearrangement joins TRBV19 to TRBJ1-1; D is uncertain. Germline loops: CDR1 LNHDA, CDR2 SQIVND (reference sequence). CDR3 length equals 13 residues. The V end was cut by 5 bases, the J end by 7 bases, with 14 bases between. CDR3 in amino acids: CASSGGVGFEAFF. CDR3 sequence (DNA): TGTGCCAGTAGTGGTGGGGTCGGGTTTGAAGCTTTCTTT.

The J gene is TRBJ1-5, the V gene TRBV9; TRBD1 matches at 8 bases. Losses at the gene ends were 4 bases for V and 6 bases for J; bases not matched to a gene: 6. Germline V gene data show CDR1 as SGDLS and CDR2 as YYNGEE. The CDR3 length is 14 residues. The CDR3 loop reads CASSQLQGGQPQHF. The CDR3 nucleotides are TGTGCCAGCAGCCAGCTACAGGGGGGTCAGCCCCAGCATTTT.

J is TRBJ2-6 and V is TRBV19; D ambiguous. V shed 3 bases and J shed 0 bases, with 9 bases lying between them. CDR3 length equals 16 residues. From germline, CDR1 is LNHDA and CDR2 SQIVND (reference sequence). The DNA of the CDR3 is TGTGCCAGTAGTATCAGGATCAACTCTGGGGCCAACGTCCTGACTTTC. Protein sequence: CASSIRINSGANVLTF.

Notes on this clonotype: At one boundary the junction diverges from the germline segment, which might be a read error. This sequence joins TRBV12-3 or TRBV12-4 and TRBJ2-7; 8 bases agree with TRBD1. The CDR3 loop spans 14 amino acids. The CDR3 protein is CAGSLGTGAYEQYF. The CDR3 DNA is TGTGCCGGCAGTTTGGGGACAGGAGCTTACGAGCAGTACTTC.

V gene TRBV20-1 combines with J gene TRBJ2-7; TRBD2 agrees at 10 bases. Losses at the gene ends were 0 bases for V and 4 bases for J; bases not matched to a gene: 9. Per germline, CDR1 DFQATT and CDR2 SNEGSKA (reference sequence). CDR3 length equals 16 residues. The CDR3 sequence: CSARDRSASGSYEQYF. CDR3 coding DNA: TGCAGTGCTAGAGATCGATCGGCTAGCGGGAGTTACGAGCAGTACTTC.

This clonotype was recorded at least ten times. V and J are TRBV20-1 and TRBJ1-5; 7 bases line up with TRBD1. Trimming removed 3 bases from V and 5 bases from J; junction bases left unmatched: 4. Germline lookup yields CDR1 DFQATT and CDR2 SNEGSKA (reference sequence). The CDR3 is 13 residues long. The CDR3 is CSARQGGDQPQHF. CDR3 bases: TGCAGTGCTAGGCAAGGGGGCGATCAGCCCCAGCATTTT.